This passage covers 18 T cell receptor beta chains from one sample sequenced in a study of CD4+ T cells in melanoma (dated by TCRdb to 2022 to 2024). The protocol used for the library was the immunoSEQ multiplex PCR assay. In TCRdb, the immuneACCESS table is reduced to in-frame sequences with V and J assigned. These tables do not hold every clone; where another copy was compared, an unresolved V gene accounts for under half, and the others remain unexplained. In this sample the table shows roughly 54,000 clones, about 88% of which occur a single time. Jointly, the top ten make up about 10% of the sample. The sample consisted of peripheral blood. The receptors shown here come from a human donor with melanoma.

This clone was recorded only once. The V and J genes are TRBV9 and TRBJ2-3; D unclear. The germline V and J ends were trimmed by 2 bases and 4 bases, with 20 bases remaining between them. The CDR3 has 17 residues. CDR1 SGDLS and CDR2 YYNGEE come from the germline V gene. The CDR3 nucleotides are TGTGCCAGCAGCGTCGCTCTTCCGGACGTGTTTCCAGATACGCAGTATTTT. This gives the protein CASSVALPDVFPDTQYF.

In this sample, this clone turned up a few times. J is TRBJ2-2 and V is TRBV27; 7 nucleotides agree with TRBD1. The germline V gene has CDR1 MNHEY and CDR2 SMNVEV (reference sequence). The CDR3 loop spans 15 amino acids. Unmatched junction bases numbered 7, after V lost 2 bases and J lost 7 bases. Here the CDR3 DNA reads TGTGCCAGCAGTTTAAGGGCAGGGGGATACGGGGAGCTGTTTTTT. Its translation is CASSLRAGGYGELFF.

The chain employs TRBV7-8 and TRBJ2-1; D not certain. Germline-derived CDR1 and CDR2 are SGHVS and FQNEAQ. V lost 4 bases to trimming and J lost 5 bases, with 12 bases between them. The CDR3 spans 14 residues. CDR3 loop: CASSSMTENNEQFF. The DNA for the CDR3 is TGTGCCAGCAGCTCCATGACTGAAAACAATGAGCAGTTCTTC.

V and J are TRBV4-1 and TRBJ2-3; 14 nucleotides agree with TRBD2. Germline V gives CDR1 MGHRA, CDR2 YSYEKL. The CDR3 is made up of 17 amino acids. The trim removed 1 base at V and 2 bases at J, leaving 2 bases unmatched. Here the CDR3 reads CASSQGTSGGITDTQYF. For the CDR3, the DNA is TGCGCCAGCAGCCAAGGGACTAGCGGGGGGATCACAGATACGCAGTATTTT.

The chain uses TRBV29-1 and TRBJ2-7; a possible D gene is TRBD2 (5 bases). Trimming cost V 4 bases and J 6 bases, with 13 bases left between them. The CDR3 is 12 residues long. Germline CDR1 and CDR2: SQVTM and ANQGSEA. CDR3 bases: TGCAGCGTTGCCAGCGGCCTCCTCGAGCAGTACTTC. Protein sequence: CSVASGLLEQYF.

This clone was recorded once. J is TRBJ2-3 and V is TRBV7-2, with 13 bases fitting TRBD2. Germline V gives CDR1 SGHTA, CDR2 FQGNSA. With V trimmed by 5 bases and J by 7 bases, 6 bases remained unmatched. The CDR3 sequence is 15 residues long. The CDR3 sequence is CASSRGLAGVNTQYF. DNA of the CDR3: TGTGCCAGCAGCCGCGGACTAGCGGGGGTTAATACGCAGTATTTT.

The chain employs TRBV5-6 and TRBJ2-3; the D gene is possibly TRBD1 (6 bases). The germline gives CDR1 SGHDT, CDR2 YYEEEE. CDR3 length equals 16 residues. V was clipped by 4 bases and J by 6 bases, with 21 bases between them. DNA for the CDR3: TGTGCCAGCAGCGCCTCCACCCAGGGGTTAGCGGATACGCAGTATTTT. It translates to CASSASTQGLADTQYF.

This chain joins TRBV28 and TRBJ1-5, with D maybe TRBD1 (5 bases). This CDR3 has 17 residues. Germline V lookup: CDR1 MDHEN, CDR2 SYDVKM. V gave up 5 bases and J gave up 0 bases, with 17 bases separating them. As DNA, the CDR3 is TGTGCCAGCAGTCGTCCCCGGGGGTCGTATAGCAATCAGCCCCAGCATTTT. It specifies CASSRPRGSYSNQPQHF.

The chain couples TRBV9 to TRBJ2-3; D remains ambiguous. Deletions cut 3 bases from V and 2 bases from J, with 13 bases between. There are 15 residues in the CDR3. CDR1 is SGDLS, CDR2 YYNGEE, per germline. The CDR3 nucleotides read TGTGCCAGCAGCGGAAAGGTAGAGAACACAGATACGCAGTATTTT. It is translated as CASSGKVENTDTQYF. Looking up the rest from reference TRBV9 and TRBJ2-3 gives the full variable domain: DSGVTQTPKHLITATGQRVTLRCSPRSGDLSVYWYQQSLDQGLQFLIQYYNGEERAKGNILERFSAQQFPDLHSELNLSSLELGDSALYFCASSGKVENTDTQYFGPGTRLTVL.

The chain combines TRBV7-8 with TRBJ1-3; D is possibly TRBD1 (5 bases). CDR1 SGHVS and CDR2 FQNEAQ come from the germline V gene. The CDR3 sequence is 15 residues long. The V and J ends lost 2 bases and 0 bases respectively, with 8 bases between them. In DNA, the CDR3 is TGTGCCAGCAGCTTATTGGGACGCTCTGGAAACACCATATATTTT. Its translation is CASSLLGRSGNTIYF.

The chain couples TRBV18 to TRBJ1-4, with D possibly being TRBD1 (5 bases). CDR3 size: 16 residues. Germline V gene sequence: CDR1 KGHSH, CDR2 LQKENI. The V gene lost 3 bases and the J gene lost 3 bases, with 14 bases spanning the gap. CDR3: CASSPPEGRANEKLFF. CDR3 nucleotides: TGTGCCAGCTCACCTCCGGAGGGGAGGGCTAATGAAAAACTGTTTTTT.

There are a few counts of this clone. Here the CDR3 DNA reads TGTGCCACCGTGGCCGAGGGTGGTACCACTGAAGCTTTCTTT. Protein: CATVAEGGTTEAFF. The rearrangement joins TRBV10-3 to TRBJ1-1; D ambiguous. CDR1 and CDR2 from the germline V gene are ENHRY and SYGVKD. The CDR3 extends over 14 amino acids. V gave up 10 bases and J gave up 4 bases, with 19 bases separating them.

This chain's CDR3 is CAISDAFGALNEKLFF. The DNA of the CDR3 is TGTGCCATCAGTGATGCGTTTGGGGCCTTGAATGAAAAACTGTTTTTT. The chain links TRBV10-3 to TRBJ1-4; D is perhaps TRBD1 (5 bases). Germline V lookup: CDR1 ENHRY, CDR2 SYGVKD. V was shortened by 3 bases and J by 5 bases, with 16 bases between the two germline ends. CDR3 length: 16 amino acids.

The CDR3 region has the DNA TGTGCCAGCAGTCACCGGGGGCATGAGGAGACCCAGTACTTC. Translated, it gives CASSHRGHEETQYF. V is TRBV27 and J is TRBJ2-5; TRBD1 or TRBD2 may be the D gene (6 bases each). Germline CDR1 and CDR2: MNHEY and SMNVEV (reference sequence). With 5 bases removed from V and 5 bases from J, the gap between germline ends came to 15 bases. The CDR3 contains 14 residues.

The CDR3 protein is CASSEIQGHAEAFF. DNA for the CDR3: TGCGCCAGCAGCGAGATACAGGGACACGCTGAAGCTTTCTTT. The chain is built from TRBV5-1 and TRBJ1-1, with D possibly matching TRBD1 (6 bases). Deletions cut 4 bases from V and 6 bases from J, with 16 bases between. Germline V gene data show CDR1 as SGHRS and CDR2 as YFSETQ. CDR3 length: 14 amino acids.

This clone showed up just a few times. The chain combines TRBV7-8 with TRBJ1-6, with 7 bases lining up with TRBD1. Germline V gene data show CDR1 as SGHVS and CDR2 as FQNEAQ. This CDR3 has 15 amino acids. Losses at the gene ends were 5 bases for V and 4 bases for J; bases not matched to a gene: 5. The CDR3, as DNA: TGTGCCAGCAGCCCCCGACAGGGATATAATTCACCCCTCCACTTT. Translation: CASSPRQGYNSPLHF.

J is TRBJ2-2 and V is TRBV9; 10 nucleotides agree with TRBD2. The junction had 10 bases not matched to a gene; V was cut back by 4 bases and J by 7 bases. This CDR3 is 16 amino acids long. Germline V gives CDR1 SGDLS, CDR2 YYNGEE. The CDR3 region is CASSFGTSARSGELFF. CDR3 nucleotide sequence: TGTGCCAGCAGCTTCGGGACTAGCGCTCGGAGCGGGGAGCTGTTTTTT.

For this clone: The germline gene is not matched at one end of the junction; a read error may be the cause. The chain employs TRBV7-7 and TRBJ2-7; TRBD1 aligns across 8 bases. This CDR3 is 15 amino acids long. Germline CDR1 is SSHAT and CDR2 is FNYEAQ (reference sequence). The CDR3 loop reads CASSSRTGPSYEQYF. CDR3 bases: TGTGCTAGCAGCTCGCGGACAGGGCCCTCCTACGAGCAGTACTTC.